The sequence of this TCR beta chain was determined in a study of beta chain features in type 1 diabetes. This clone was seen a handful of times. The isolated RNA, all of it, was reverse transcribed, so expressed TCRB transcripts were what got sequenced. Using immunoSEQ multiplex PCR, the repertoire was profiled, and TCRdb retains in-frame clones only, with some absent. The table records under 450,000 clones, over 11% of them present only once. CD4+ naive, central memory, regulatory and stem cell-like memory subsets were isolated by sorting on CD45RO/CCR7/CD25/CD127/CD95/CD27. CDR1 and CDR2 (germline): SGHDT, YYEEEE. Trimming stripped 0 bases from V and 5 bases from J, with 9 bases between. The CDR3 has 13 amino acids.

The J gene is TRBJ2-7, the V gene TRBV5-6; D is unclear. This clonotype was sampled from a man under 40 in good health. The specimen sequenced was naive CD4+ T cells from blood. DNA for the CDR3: TGTGCCAGCAGCTTGGACACCGTCCACGAGCAGTACTTC. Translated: CASSLDTVHEQYF.